The T cell receptor beta chain under discussion was sequenced for a study of OX40 agonist ivuxolimab in advanced cancers. The assay was immunoSEQ multiplex PCR, and TCRdb's table has in-frame clones only and misses some. The sample shows 43,000 or so clones, approximately 90% of them seen only once. The germline CDR1 and CDR2 sequences are MDHEN and SYDVKM. V lost 5 bases to trimming and J lost 8 bases, with 10 bases between them. This CDR3 comprises 12 residues. This sequence was found in an adult with an advanced solid tumor such as melanoma, head and neck, liver or kidney cancer. This material consisted of CD4+ or CD8+ T cells sorted from blood, taken in a trial of the OX40 agonist ivuxolimab. The chain recombines TRBV28 with TRBJ1-5; unclear D gene. The CDR3 coding sequence is TGTGCCAGCAGTACCGCGGTTGAGCCCCAGCATTTT. This sequence encodes CASSTAVEPQHF.